The subject of this entry is one T cell receptor (beta chain). The antigen remains undetermined. Germline lookup yields CDR1 SEHNR and CDR2 FQNEAQ (reference sequence). Between the trimmed V and J ends, which lost 2 bases and 4 bases, there was a span of 9 bases. CDR3 length: 14 amino acids. Assay used: immunoSEQ multiplex PCR; TCRdb lists only in-frame clones, some missing. Of 150,000 or so clones listed, roughly 90% are singletons. This entry belongs to a study of T cell responses to AZD1222 COVID-19 vaccine. Study-level findings and limits: Mostly white British, mostly female donors; authors suggested clonal diversity may be underestimated. The reported proportion of spike-specific TCRs targeting unmutated variant regions was nearly half. Distributed over spike, vaccine-associated CD4 TCRs predominated at 160-218 and 743-854. Repertoire samples came only from after the peak T cell response.

The clonotype comes from an adult in good health. V gene TRBV7-9 combines with J gene TRBJ1-5, with unresolved D. Sequencing was performed on peripheral blood, taken on day 0 of AZD1222 vaccination. The CDR3 reads CASSLSSGNQPQHF. CDR3 DNA sequence: TGTGCCAGCAGCTTATCCTCGGGGAATCAGCCCCAGCATTTT.